The next 5 T cell receptor beta chains were all read from a single sample in a study of cytomegalovirus exposure and HLA in healthy donors. Sequencing used immunoSEQ multiplex PCR; TCRdb keeps in-frame clones, though not all of them. The sample includes 65,000 or so clones, under 95% of them seen just once. Sequencing was done on a sample of PBMCs. The receptor set was obtained from a woman aged 18-30 years in good health and CMV-seronegative.

This clone is a singleton in its sample. The chain carries TRBV19 and TRBJ2-2; D perhaps matches TRBD2 (6 bases). This CDR3 comprises 15 residues. Germline V gene data show CDR1 as LNHDA and CDR2 as SQIVND (reference sequence). The V gene lost 4 bases and the J gene lost 0 bases, with 9 bases spanning the gap. CDR3 region: CASSSGTTNTGELFF. The CDR3 DNA follows: TGTGCCAGTAGTAGCGGGACCACGAACACCGGGGAGCTGTTTTTT.

J is TRBJ2-1 and V is TRBV4-1; D may be TRBD2 (5 bases). Trimming took off 1 base at V and 10 bases at J, with 11 bases between the two ends. Germline assignment: CDR1 MGHRA and CDR2 YSYEKL. The CDR3 contains 13 residues. The CDR3: CASSQVPGGEQFF. DNA for the CDR3: TGCGCCAGCAGCCAAGTACCTGGCGGGGAGCAGTTCTTC.

The rearrangement links TRBV10-3 to TRBJ2-1, with D perhaps TRBD2 (5 bases). Trimming shortened V by 8 bases and J by 8 bases, and 16 bases separated the two germline ends. CDR1 is ENHRY, CDR2 SYGVKD, per germline. The CDR3 has 13 residues. The CDR3 here is CAIAEGVLYEQFF. The CDR3 DNA reads as TGTGCCATCGCCGAGGGAGTCCTATATGAGCAGTTCTTC.

The chain recombines TRBV4-1 with TRBJ2-1, with D perhaps TRBD1 (6 bases). CDR3 length: 14 residues. The germline V and J ends were trimmed by 1 base and 13 bases, with 17 bases remaining between them. Germline CDR1 is MGHRA and CDR2 is YSYEKL. CDR3 protein: CASSQVQGPKGQFF. CDR3 DNA sequence: TGCGCCAGCAGCCAAGTACAGGGTCCCAAGGGCCAGTTCTTC.

This chain joins TRBV27 and TRBJ2-7, with D tentatively TRBD2 (5 bases). The V end was cut by 5 bases, the J end by 5 bases, with 10 bases between. There are 12 residues in the CDR3. Germline V gene data show CDR1 as MNHEY and CDR2 as SMNVEV (reference sequence). The CDR3 coding sequence is TGTGCCAGCAGTACTAGTGATCACGAGCAGTACTTC. This codes for CASSTSDHEQYF.